The clone carrying this T cell receptor beta chain was counted ten times or more. This record belongs to a study of prognosis after radiotherapy for stage I lung cancer. The V gene's germline CDR1 is KGHDR and CDR2 SFDVKD. The CDR3 has 16 residues. V lost 3 bases, J lost 8 bases, and 12 bases stayed unmatched. Multiplex PCR, run in two rounds, amplified TCR beta CDR3 from genomic DNA. For every TRBV and TRBJ gene, a specific primer was used in first-round PCR. TCRdb recomputed calls from the multiplex PCR reads with MiXCR, one row per CDR3 protein. This table has some 13,000 distinct CDR3 sequences, more than 35% appearing once.

The clonotype originates from a donor over 45 with non-small cell lung cancer. Sequenced material: PBMCs, taken before or after stereotactic body radiation therapy (not recorded which). This chain joins TRBV24-1 and TRBJ2-1; 7 nucleotides agree with TRBD2. CDR3 in amino acids: CATSDASSGFRDEQFF. The CDR3 DNA reads TGTGCCACCAGTGATGCCTCTAGCGGTTTTAGGGATGAGCAGTTCTTC.